Listed here are 15 T cell receptor beta chains from one sample, sequenced in a study of T-cell reconstitution after alpha-beta-depleted transplantation in children. Unique molecular identifiers tagged the TCRbeta library. TCRdb re-analysed the PCR reads in MiXCR, keeping a single row per CDR3 protein. The repertoire includes about 590,000 distinct CDR3 sequences, about an eighth of them detected once, and 2% to 2.5% sits in the top ten. This specimen consisted of PBMCs, mostly from graft donor cells, obtained 360 days after TCRalphabeta/CD19-depleted stem cell transplant. The receptors were sampled from a male patient aged 10-17 years who had a stem cell transplant for acute myeloid leukemia, so the T cells may come from the graft donor.

The chain is built from TRBV20-1 and TRBJ2-1, with 7 bases lining up with TRBD2. The V segment lost 0 bases and the J segment 3 bases; nucleotides outside the gene matches: 11. The CDR3 covers 17 residues. Germline V gene sequence: CDR1 DFQATT, CDR2 SNEGSKA (reference sequence). DNA for the CDR3: TGCAGTGCTAGAGACCTACTAGCGTCGAGGAACTACAATGAGCAGTTCTTC. Translation gives CSARDLLASRNYNEQFF.

The chain uses TRBV5-1 and TRBJ1-2; the D is unclear. The CDR3 consists of 14 residues. V was trimmed by 0 bases and J by 4 bases, leaving 10 bases between them. Germline loops: CDR1 SGHRS, CDR2 YFSETQ. CDR3 bases: TGCGCCAGCAGCTTGGGACGGCCCCTCTATGGCTACACCTTC. Translating it yields CASSLGRPLYGYTF.

This chain uses TRBV7-9 with TRBJ1-1; no reliable D call. The CDR3 is made up of 13 amino acids. V lost 2 bases and J 8 bases, leaving 12 bases between the germline ends. Germline V gene data show CDR1 as SEHNR and CDR2 as FQNEAQ (reference sequence). In DNA, the CDR3 is TGTGCCAGCAGCTTATCCCCCGGGGTGGAAGCTTTCTTT. Translated, it gives CASSLSPGVEAFF.

This clonotype was found many times. The V and J genes are TRBV29-1 and TRBJ2-5, with TRBD2 matching 9 bases. V lost 7 bases to trimming and J lost 4 bases; unmatched junction nucleotides: 10. The CDR3 runs 14 residues. Germline V gene sequence: CDR1 SQVTM, CDR2 ANQGSEA. The CDR3, as DNA: TGCAGCGCCGTAGCGGGAGTCTTCGGAGAGACCCAGTACTTC. This codes for CSAVAGVFGETQYF.

The chain joins TRBV7-9 to TRBJ2-1, with 10 bases lining up with TRBD2. Trimming cost V 3 bases and J 1 base; bases outside gene matches: 6. CDR1 is SEHNR and CDR2 is FQNEAQ in the germline V gene (reference sequence). This CDR3 spans 17 amino acids. The CDR3 DNA reads TGTGCCAGCAGCTTGGCCTTACTAGCGGGATCCTACAATGAGCAGTTCTTC. Residues: CASSLALLAGSYNEQFF.

This clonotype was seen many times. V and J are TRBV7-3 and TRBJ2-3; D may be TRBD2 (5 bases). The CDR3 has 15 residues. V shed 5 bases and J shed 2 bases, with 14 bases lying between them. From germline, CDR1 is SGHTA and CDR2 FQGTGA. Here the CDR3 DNA reads TGTGCCAGCAGCCCCCAGAGGGATGTCACAGATACGCAGTATTTT. Translation: CASSPQRDVTDTQYF.

This clonotype was seen only a few times. This chain joins TRBV28 and TRBJ1-1, with D perhaps TRBD1 (5 bases). V was clipped by 3 bases and J by 3 bases, with 11 bases between them. The CDR3 covers 14 residues. Germline assignment: CDR1 MDHEN and CDR2 SYDVKM. The CDR3: CASSLPQGYTEAFF. As DNA, the CDR3 is TGTGCCAGCAGTTTGCCTCAGGGCTACACTGAAGCTTTCTTT.

The rearrangement uses TRBV7-9 and TRBJ2-7; D remains ambiguous. V lost 11 bases and J lost 2, with 7 bases in between. The CDR3 is made up of 10 amino acids. The germline CDR1 and CDR2 sequences are SEHNR and FQNEAQ (reference sequence). The CDR3 nucleotides are TGTGCCTTTGGAGCCTACGAGCAGTACTTC. Protein: CAFGAYEQYF.

This clonotype was counted at least ten times. The V and J genes are TRBV2 and TRBJ2-5; D possibly matches TRBD1 or TRBD2 (5 bases each). CDR3 length: 18 residues. The germline CDR1 and CDR2 sequences are SNHLY and FYNNEI. V shed 7 bases and J shed 5 bases, with 29 bases lying between them. This CDR3 reads CASNDPTALMGEGETQYF. The DNA for the CDR3 is TGTGCCAGCAATGATCCCACCGCCCTAATGGGGGAAGGGGAGACCCAGTACTTC. Full variable domain (outside the CDR3, taken from reference TRBV2 and TRBJ2-5): EPEVTQTPSHQVTQMGQEVILRCVPISNHLYFYWYRQILGQKVEFLVSFYNNEISEKSEIFDDQFSVERPDGSNFTLKIRSTKLEDSAMYFCASNDPTALMGEGETQYFGPGTRLLVL.

This clonotype was detected ten times or more. This chain joins TRBV5-1 and TRBJ1-5, with a weak D call TRBD1 (5 bases). The CDR3 is 15 amino acids. The germline gives CDR1 SGHRS, CDR2 YFSETQ. Between the trimmed V and J ends, which lost 0 bases and 1 base, there was a span of 8 bases. The CDR3 DNA reads TGCGCCAGCAGCTTGGGCCGGGGGAGCAATCAGCCCCAGCATTTT. Translated: CASSLGRGSNQPQHF.

This clonotype was picked up many times. This chain joins TRBV5-1 and TRBJ2-3; D gene ambiguous. CDR1 is SGHRS and CDR2 is YFSETQ in the germline V gene. The germline V and J ends were trimmed by 3 bases and 6 bases, with 5 bases remaining between them. The CDR3 loop spans 11 amino acids. CDR3 protein: CASSSSDTQYF. The CDR3 DNA reads TGCGCCAGCAGCTCCTCGGATACGCAGTATTTT.

This clonotype occurred a few times. The V gene is TRBV20-1, the J gene TRBJ2-5; tentative D call: TRBD2 (6 bases). The CDR3 is made up of 15 amino acids. CDR1 is DFQATT and CDR2 is SNEGSKA in the germline V gene (reference sequence). Trimming cost V 3 bases and J 5 bases, with 19 bases left between them. This chain's CDR3 is CSASLSSGVLETQYF. The CDR3 DNA reads TGCAGTGCTAGTCTTTCCTCGGGAGTTTTGGAGACCCAGTACTTC.

The rearrangement uses TRBV28 and TRBJ1-1; 9 bases match TRBD1. The CDR3 totals 13 residues. V shed 5 bases and J 6 bases; nucleotides not matched to a gene: 4. CDR1 and CDR2 (germline): MDHEN, SYDVKM. The CDR3 DNA follows: TGTGCCAGCAGTCAAGGGACAGGGCCTGAAGCTTTCTTT. Amino acid sequence: CASSQGTGPEAFF.

The chain couples TRBV3-1 to TRBJ2-1, with D possibly matching TRBD2 (5 bases). Germline V gene sequence: CDR1 LGHDT, CDR2 YNNKEL (reference sequence). The CDR3 is 16 amino acids. The V end was cut by 1 base, the J end by 6 bases, with 16 bases between. The CDR3 bases are TGTGCCAGCAGCCAAGGGGTCGGGTCCCGGGGCAATGAGCAGTTCTTC. This gives the protein CASSQGVGSRGNEQFF.

Details on this clonotype: Its ends do not fully match the called genes, so a read error is possible. The rearrangement joins TRBV5-1 to TRBJ2-7, with 7 bases aligning to TRBD1. The germline CDR1 and CDR2 sequences are SGHRS and YFSETQ. The CDR3 is made up of 15 amino acids. The CDR3 DNA reads TGCGCCACCAGCAGTGCGACAGGGCCGAGCGACGAGCAGTACTTC. It specifies CATSSATGPSDEQYF.